One and the same sample provided the 2 T cell receptor beta chains below, sequenced in a study of CD8+ T cells in alopecia areata. As the sequencing template, cDNA was produced by extracting RNA and reverse transcribing it. The data were produced by immunoSEQ multiplex PCR, yet TCRdb's version contains in-frame clones alone and is incomplete. Of more than 200,000 clones in the sample, around two fifths were seen once. Specified treatment: oral pan-JAK inhibitor, 5-10 mg twice daily. The sample here was CD4+ T cells sorted from blood, taken at approximately week 39, from a patient treated with tofacitinib. These receptor sequences come from a human donor with alopecia areata.

The V call is TRBV15, the J call TRBJ2-2, with 8 bases identical to TRBD2. The germline V gene encodes CDR1 LNHNV and CDR2 YYDKDF (reference sequence). The length of the CDR3 is 14 residues. V dropped 5 bases and J dropped 9; count of bases not matched to a gene: 8. CDR3 nucleotides: TGTGCCACCAGCTCTCATAGCGGGAAGCGGGAGCTGTTTTTT. It codes for CATSSHSGKRELFF.

This chain uses TRBV15 with TRBJ1-1; a weak D match, TRBD1 (6 bases). The length of the CDR3 is 15 residues. Per the germline V gene, CDR1 is LNHNV and CDR2 is YYDKDF (reference sequence). V was shortened by 3 bases and J by 2 bases, with 13 bases between the two germline ends. As DNA, the CDR3 is TGTGCCACCAGCAGCGATAACAGGGATAACACTGAAGCTTTCTTT. Its protein is CATSSDNRDNTEAFF.